This TCR beta chain was recorded in a study of blood T cell repertoires in COVID-19. Study background: Sites in the United States, Italy and Spain provided acute and convalescent COVID-19 samples. Nucleic acid was either cDNA or gDNA, and it came from T cells, B-cell-depleted T cells, or PBMCs.

Study processing details: Cell counts per sample came from amplifying reference gene primers. Profiling relied on immunoSEQ multiplex PCR, and the TCRdb table lists in-frame clones only, not all of them. V and J calls and clone size follow that table, whereas D and trimming were derived from the DNA. The sample carries some 77,000 clones, around 90% recorded once. This CDR3 is built from 16 residues. Trimming stripped 0 bases from V and 5 bases from J, with 15 bases between. Germline-derived CDR1 and CDR2 are LGHNT and FRNRAP. Input material: peripheral blood. The V call is TRBV12-5, the J call TRBJ2-3, with D perhaps TRBD2 (5 bases). The clonotype comes from a woman older than 75 with active or convalescent COVID-19. CDR3 sequence reads: CASGLVRRTAEDTQYF. CDR3 in DNA: TGTGCTAGTGGTTTGGTACGGAGGACTGCGGAAGATACGCAGTATTTT. Supplemented by reference TRBV12-5 and TRBJ2-3, the full variable domain reads DARVTQTPRHKVTEMGQEVTMRCQPILGHNTVFWYRQTMMQGLELLAYFRNRAPLDDSGMPKDRFSAEMPDATLATLKIQPSEPRDSAVYFCASGLVRRTAEDTQYFGPGTRLTVL.